This TCR beta chain emerged from a study of blood T cell repertoires in COVID-19. Germline V gene sequence: CDR1 MDHEN, CDR2 SYDVKM. V lost 5 bases and J lost 6, with 14 bases in between. The CDR3 loop spans 14 amino acids. Authors' processing steps: Amplification with reference gene primers provided the estimates of nucleated cell counts. Data came from immunoSEQ multiplex PCR; TCRdb stores just in-frame clones and leaves some out. That table gives V, J and clone size, and the DNA gave D and trimming. Among about 43,000 clones listed, about 86% were seen once. The genes are TRBV28 and TRBJ1-5, with no clear D. Sequenced: peripheral blood. The origin of this receptor is a woman aged 60 to 75 with acute or convalescent COVID-19. The CDR3 nucleotides are TGTGCCAGCAGTCCGCCAGGTTCCACTCAGCCCCAGCATTTT. Encoded protein: CASSPPGSTQPQHF.